The clone carrying this T cell receptor beta chain was found once. Other DNA sequences in this sample translate to the same CDR3. As to treatment: roughly 20 received Ad26.COV2.S at low or high dose, single or two shots; about 5 received placebo; per-sample allocation not given. Sampling was performed 63 days after the first vaccine or placebo injection. The administered vaccine (an Ad26 vector) expressed Wuhan-strain SARS-CoV-2 spike. Germline CDR1 GTSNPN, CDR2 SVGIG (reference sequence). V lost 2 bases and J 1 base, leaving 6 bases between the germline ends. The CDR3 sequence is 13 residues long. The data were taken from a study of Ad26.COV2.S vaccination and SARS-CoV-2 variants. The table came from immunoSEQ multiplex PCR; TCRdb's copy has only in-frame clones and leaves some out. This sample has 250,000 or so clones, with around 85% found just once.

The sequencing here drew on peripheral blood, taken in a trial of Ad26.COV2.S vaccine versus placebo. The chain combines TRBV30 with TRBJ1-3; D gene uncertain. The clonotype comes from a person aged 18-60 years who received the Ad26.COV2.S COVID-19 vaccine or a placebo. In DNA form, the CDR3 reads TGTGCCTGGAGTCCCGGGTCTGGAAACACCATATATTTT. This translates into CAWSPGSGNTIYF.